This TCR beta chain comes out of a study of blood T cell repertoires in COVID-19. Libraries were prepared by immunoSEQ multiplex PCR; TCRdb keeps only in-frame clonotypes and omits some of them. In the table there are 65,000 to 90,000 clones, more than 75% of which are singletons. The CDR3 totals 15 residues. In germline, CDR1 is LGHDT, CDR2 YNNKEL (reference sequence). Trimming removed 3 bases from V and 5 bases from J; junction bases left unmatched: 5. The chain employs TRBV3-1 (or the pseudogene TRBV3-2) and TRBJ2-1; the match to TRBD2 covers 9 bases. Sequenced sample: peripheral blood. The TCR comes from a man aged 55 to 70 with acute or convalescent COVID-19. The CDR3 sequence is CASSQNSGSDNEQFF. The DNA of the CDR3 is TGTGCCAGCAGCCAGAATAGCGGGAGCGACAATGAGCAGTTCTTC.